The 27 T cell receptor beta chains below were found in one sample sequenced in a study of blood T cells in healthy people across ages. A second PCR, run for about 7 to 11 cycles, used a sample-barcoded 5' primer plus a J-beta primer mix. TCRdb called the 5' RACE reads again in MiXCR, with one record for every CDR3 protein. The data contain about 780,000 distinct CDR3 sequences, 62% of them singletons. Sequenced: blood. These receptor sequences come from a young man in good health.

The chain employs TRBV7-9 and TRBJ1-4; 8 positions agree with TRBD1. With V trimmed by 6 bases and J by 7 bases, 4 bases remained unmatched. The CDR3 loop spans 13 amino acids. Germline lookup yields CDR1 SEHNR and CDR2 FQNEAQ (reference sequence). CDR3 DNA sequence: TGTGCCAGCAGAGGTGGACAGGGTGAAAAACTGTTTTTT. This translates into CASRGGQGEKLFF.

The chain employs TRBV6-4 and TRBJ2-3; D may match TRBD1 or TRBD2 (5 bases each). V shed 3 bases and J shed 2 bases, with 15 bases lying between them. This CDR3 contains 16 residues. Looked up from germline, CDR1 is MRHNA and CDR2 is SNTAGT. CDR3 coding DNA: TGTGCCAGCAGTGATCCGGGACCGTCGCCCACAGATACGCAGTATTTT. Translating it yields CASSDPGPSPTDTQYF.

This chain joins TRBV5-6 and TRBJ2-7, with TRBD2 matching over 10 bases. The CDR3 sequence is 14 residues long. Per the germline V gene, CDR1 is SGHDT and CDR2 is YYEEEE. V was pared by 2 bases and J by 6 bases, with 5 bases of the junction left unmatched. CDR3 DNA: TGTGCCAGCAGCTTTCTAGCGGGGGCTGGCGAGCAGTACTTC. It encodes CASSFLAGAGEQYF.

The rearrangement links TRBV25-1 to TRBJ1-2; TRBD1 agrees at 10 bases. Per the germline V gene, CDR1 is MGHDK and CDR2 is SYGVNS. CDR3 length: 13 amino acids. With 9 bases clipped from V and 3 bases from J, the junction kept 4 bases outside the gene matches. The CDR3 loop is CASRTGGDYGYTF. As DNA, the CDR3 is TGTGCCAGTAGGACAGGGGGAGACTATGGCTACACCTTC.

The chain combines TRBV5-1 with TRBJ2-3; tentative D call: TRBD2 (6 bases). CDR3 length: 17 residues. Germline CDR1 reads SGHRS; CDR2 reads YFSETQ. The V end lost 4 bases, the J end lost 2 bases, and 20 bases lay between the germline ends. CDR3 nucleotide sequence: TGCGCCAGCAGCCCCAGTGAAGGAGGGGCCGACACAGATACGCAGTATTTT. It specifies CASSPSEGGADTDTQYF.

For this clonotype: At one end the junction does not follow the germline gene, possibly because of a read error. The rearrangement links TRBV11-1 to TRBJ1-6; the D is unclear. This CDR3 region has 14 residues. Germline values: CDR1 SGHAT, CDR2 FQDESV (reference sequence). The CDR3 is CAGSPGLYNSPLHF. In DNA, the CDR3 is TGTGCCGGCAGCCCCGGGTTATACAATTCACCCCTCCACTTT. Looking up the rest from reference TRBV11-1 and TRBJ1-6 gives the full variable domain: EAEVAQSPRYKITEKSQAVAFWCDPISGHATLYWYRQILGQGPELLVQFQDESVVDDSQLPKDRFSAERLKGVDSTLKIQPAELGDSAMYLCAGSPGLYNSPLHFGNGTRLTVT.

The sample holds a few counts of this clonotype. This chain connects TRBV6-1 to TRBJ2-3; the D is unclear. Trimming left V 1 base short and J 2 bases short, with 7 bases between. CDR1 and CDR2 (germline): MNHNS, SASEGT. There are 14 residues in the CDR3. CDR3 sequence: CASSEVRPTDTQYF. The CDR3 nucleotides read TGTGCCAGCAGTGAAGTCCGTCCCACAGATACGCAGTATTTT.

The rearrangement links TRBV6-5 to TRBJ1-2; D unclear. The ends were cut back, 6 bases at V and 3 bases at J, with 11 bases in the middle. The germline CDR1 and CDR2 sequences are MNHEY and SVGAGI. CDR3 length: 13 amino acids. The CDR3 here is CASSPGLHYGYTF. CDR3 nucleotide sequence: TGTGCCAGCAGCCCCGGGCTACACTATGGCTACACCTTC.

This clonotype was seen a handful of times. V gene TRBV6-5 combines with J gene TRBJ1-4, with no clear D. The germline V gene has CDR1 MNHEY and CDR2 SVGAGI. There are 12 residues in the CDR3. Trimming cost V 6 bases and J 8 bases, with 10 bases left between them. Here the CDR3 DNA reads TGTGCCAGCAGCAAACATGGGGAAAAACTGTTTTTT. Encoded protein: CASSKHGEKLFF.

The V call is TRBV4-2, the J call TRBJ2-5; 11 nucleotides agree with TRBD2. In germline, CDR1 is LGHNA, CDR2 YNFKEQ. This CDR3 contains 17 residues. Losses at the gene ends were 0 bases for V and 11 bases for J; bases not matched to a gene: 14. The CDR3 region is CASSQEPGTSGTNEQYF. In DNA, the CDR3 is TGTGCCAGCAGCCAAGAACCTGGGACTAGCGGTACGAATGAGCAGTACTTC.

Of note for this clonotype: The junction departs from germline at one end; a sequencing error may be responsible. J is TRBJ2-6 and V is TRBV6-2 or TRBV6-3; D is perhaps TRBD1 or TRBD2 (5 bases each). This CDR3 comprises 14 residues. Germline lookup yields CDR1 MNHEY and CDR2 SVGEGT. CDR3 amino acids: CASSYGSGANVPTF. As DNA, the CDR3 is TGTGCCAGCAGTTATGGATCCGGGGCCAACGTCCCGACTTTC.

V gene TRBV28 combines with J gene TRBJ2-1; D is tentatively TRBD1 or TRBD2 (5 bases each). Germline CDR1 is MDHEN and CDR2 is SYDVKM. Trimming took off 7 bases at V and 7 bases at J, with 14 bases between the two ends. This CDR3 is built from 13 residues. CDR3 region: CASTQLWGNEQFF. DNA of the CDR3: TGTGCCAGCACCCAACTTTGGGGGAATGAGCAGTTCTTC. Based on the CDR3 plus reference TRBV28 and TRBJ2-1, the full variable domain is DVKVTQSSRYLVKRTGEKVFLECVQDMDHENMFWYRQDPGLGLRLIYFSYDVKMKEKGDIPEGYSVSREKKERFSLILESASTNQTSMYLCASTQLWGNEQFFGPGTRLTVL.

Only a few counts were recorded for this clonotype. The V gene is TRBV7-2, the J gene TRBJ2-5, with D possibly matching TRBD1 (6 bases). The ends were cut back, 4 bases at V and 2 bases at J, with 11 bases in the middle. CDR3 length: 14 residues. Germline V CDR1 and CDR2: SGHTA, FQGNSA. The CDR3 region is CASSSDRIQETQYF. In DNA form, the CDR3 reads TGTGCCAGCAGCTCGGACAGAATACAAGAGACCCAGTACTTC.

The V gene is TRBV10-3, the J gene TRBJ2-3; unclear D gene. V lost 2 bases to trimming and J lost 4 bases, with 7 bases between them. Germline loops: CDR1 ENHRY, CDR2 SYGVKD. This CDR3 has 13 amino acids. The chain's CDR3 is CAISERVSDTQYF. CDR3 nucleotide sequence: TGTGCCATCAGTGAGAGGGTATCAGATACGCAGTATTTT.

As concerns this clonotype: Just one base apart from a much larger clone, this may be a read error. The rearrangement links TRBV7-2 to TRBJ2-1; D is possibly TRBD1 (6 bases). The end of the DNA is better explained by TRBJ2-7, so the J call may be wrong. Germline CDR1 is SGHTA and CDR2 is FQGNSA. The CDR3 spans 17 residues. For the CDR3, the DNA is TGTGCCAGCAGCTGGACCTCGGGACAAGTTAGCTACAATGAGCAGTACTTC. Translation: CASSWTSGQVSYNEQYF.

This clonotype has just a few counts. This chain links TRBV29-1 with TRBJ2-7; TRBD1 is a possible D gene (6 bases). Germline CDR1 and CDR2: SQVTM and ANQGSEA. The CDR3 runs to 15 residues. The V and J ends lost 6 bases and 0 bases respectively, with 18 bases between them. In DNA form, the CDR3 reads TGCAGCGTCGTAGCAACAGGGTGGAGCTCCTACGAGCAGTACTTC. Its translation is CSVVATGWSSYEQYF.

This chain connects TRBV5-4 to TRBJ2-3; weak D call: TRBD2 (5 bases). CDR3 length: 15 residues. Germline-derived CDR1 and CDR2 are SGHNT and YYREEE (reference sequence). V was shortened by 0 bases and J by 3 bases, with 11 bases between the two germline ends. The CDR3 loop reads CASSLDQRVTDTQYF. CDR3 DNA: TGTGCCAGCAGCTTGGATCAGAGGGTAACAGATACGCAGTATTTT.

The chain has TRBV21-1 and TRBJ2-3; the D call in the table, TRBD1, was not verified against the DNA. TRBV21-1 is reported as a pseudogene. This CDR3 region has 16 residues. This chain's CDR3 is CASSMGGGPRPDTQYF. The CDR3 nucleotides are TGTGCCAGCAGCATGGGGGGGGGACCGAGACCAGATACGCAGTATTTT.

The sample holds many counts of this clonotype. The chain employs TRBV18 and TRBJ1-6, with 7 nucleotides matching TRBD1. Unmatched junction bases numbered 2, after V lost 2 bases and J lost 4 bases. The CDR3 has 15 amino acids. Germline CDR1 reads KGHSH; CDR2 reads LQKENI. CDR3 amino acids: CASSPMGQYNSPLHF. The CDR3 DNA is TGTGCCAGCTCACCAATGGGACAGTATAATTCACCCCTCCACTTT.

The chain links TRBV9 to TRBJ2-1, with TRBD2 identical over 8 bases. CDR3 length equals 15 residues. Germline CDR1 SGDLS, CDR2 YYNGEE. Germline trimming cut 0 bases from V and 9 bases from J; bases unmatched to any gene: 8. In DNA form, the CDR3 reads TGTGCCAGCAGCGTAGAGGACGGGGGGGCGGCTGAGCAGTTCTTC. Translating gives CASSVEDGGAAEQFF.

V usage is TRBV4-2 and J usage is TRBJ1-5; 7 bases agree with TRBD1. The CDR3 covers 15 residues. Germline lookup yields CDR1 LGHNA and CDR2 YNFKEQ. V lost 1 base and J lost 6; bases outside the gene matches: 6. The CDR3 region is CASSQALTGTQPQHF. For the CDR3, the DNA is TGTGCCAGCAGCCAAGCCCTGACAGGGACTCAGCCCCAGCATTTT.

This clonotype appeared once. The chain carries TRBV20-1 and TRBJ2-7; 11 nucleotides align to TRBD2. Trimming cost V 5 bases and J 4 bases; bases outside gene matches: 4. The CDR3 length is 13 residues. Germline V gene data show CDR1 as DFQATT and CDR2 as SNEGSKA (reference sequence). CDR3 coding DNA: TGCAGTGCTGTGGCTAGCGGGAGGTACGAGCAGTACTTC. Its translation: CSAVASGRYEQYF.

Turning to this clonotype: A read error may account for a junction end that differs from germline. CDR3 residues: CASSLLGVPGANVLTF. The CDR3 DNA reads as TGTGCCAGCAGCTTATTAGGGGTCCCCGGGGCCAACGTCCTGACTTTC. The J gene is TRBJ2-6, the V gene TRBV28, with D perhaps matching TRBD1 (5 bases). Looked up from germline, CDR1 is MDHEN and CDR2 is SYDVKM. The CDR3 spans 16 residues. Using reference TRBV28 and TRBJ2-6 for the parts outside the CDR3, the full variable domain is DVKVTQSSRYLVKRTGEKVFLECVQDMDHENMFWYRQDPGLGLRLIYFSYDVKMKEKGDIPEGYSVSREKKERFSLILESASTNQTSMYLCASSLLGVPGANVLTFGAGSRLTVL.

V is TRBV6-5 and J is TRBJ1-2, with D hard to call. V gave up 0 bases and J gave up 8 bases, with 10 bases separating them. Germline V gene data show CDR1 as MNHEY and CDR2 as SVGAGI. The CDR3 has 13 amino acids. CDR3 coding DNA: TGTGCCAGCAGTTACTCGGGGAGATCCGGCTACACCTTC. Protein sequence: CASSYSGRSGYTF.

This clonotype was recorded only once. The chain carries TRBV4-3 and TRBJ2-7, with TRBD1 matching 10 bases. The J segment lost 5 bases and the V segment lost 0 bases, leaving 10 bases of the junction unmatched. Germline CDR1 is LGHNA and CDR2 is YSLEER. CDR3 length: 17 residues. The DNA of the CDR3 is TGCGCCAGCAGCCAAGACCCTGGGACAGGGGCTCTCGACGAGCAGTACTTC. Translating it yields CASSQDPGTGALDEQYF.

This chain links TRBV20-1 with TRBJ1-2, with TRBD1 matching 7 bases. This CDR3 comprises 13 residues. Trimming took 4 bases from V and 1 from J; bases not matched to a gene: 3. Per germline, CDR1 DFQATT and CDR2 SNEGSKA (reference sequence). The CDR3 region is CSANRGVNYGYTF. Here the CDR3 DNA reads TGCAGTGCTAACAGGGGAGTTAACTATGGCTACACCTTC.

As to this clonotype: Germline and junction disagree at one end, which may indicate a read error. CDR3 loop: CSARVLQTSTDTQYF. CDR3 nucleotides: TGCAGTGCCAGAGTACTTCAGACTAGCACAGATACGCAGTATTTT. This chain uses TRBV20-1 with TRBJ2-3; D unclear. Germline-derived CDR1 and CDR2 are DFQATT and SNEGSKA (reference sequence). The CDR3 is 15 residues long.